The 7 T cell receptor beta chains reported below all come from one sample, sequenced in a study of cytotoxic CD8 clonotypes in ibrutinib-treated CLL. This table comes from immunoSEQ multiplex PCR, and its TCRdb copy is limited to in-frame clones, with some not included. The sample lists under 200,000 clones; over 65% were seen once. Sequenced material: PBMCs, taken after 12 months of ibrutinib treatment. The receptors were sampled from a human donor with chronic lymphocytic leukemia.

The rearrangement links TRBV30 to TRBJ2-7; perhaps TRBD2 as D (5 bases). The CDR3 loop spans 12 amino acids. From germline, CDR1 is GTSNPN and CDR2 SVGIG (reference sequence). V lost 5 bases and J lost 3, with 11 bases in between. The chain's CDR3 is CAWEGRLYEQYF. CDR3 sequence (DNA): TGTGCCTGGGAGGGTCGACTCTACGAGCAGTACTTC.

The rearrangement uses TRBV6-6 and TRBJ2-4; D unclear. The germline V and J ends were trimmed by 2 bases and 5 bases, with 13 bases remaining between them. Germline CDR1 is MNHNY and CDR2 is SVGAGI (reference sequence). This CDR3 region has 15 residues. In nucleotides, the CDR3 is TGTGCCAGCAGTTACGACCCCAACCCCCAAAACATTCAGTACTTC. Its protein product is CASSYDPNPQNIQYF.

In its sample, this clone was seen once. This chain links TRBV5-4 with TRBJ2-7, with a weak D call TRBD2 (7 bases). There are 16 residues in the CDR3. The V end lost 0 bases, the J end lost 4 bases, and 17 bases lay between the germline ends. Germline V CDR1 and CDR2: SGHNT, YYREEE (reference sequence). CDR3 region: CASSLGAGARSYEQYF. The CDR3 nucleotides read TGTGCCAGCAGCTTGGGCGCGGGGGCTAGATCTTACGAGCAGTACTTC.

This clone has only a few counts. The rearrangement joins TRBV28 to TRBJ1-2; no clear D. The CDR3 covers 14 residues. Germline values: CDR1 MDHEN, CDR2 SYDVKM. The V end was cut by 5 bases, the J end by 3 bases, with 13 bases between. The CDR3 nucleotides are TGTGCCAGCAGTCTCTCCGCGTCCCACTATGGCTACACCTTC. It is translated as CASSLSASHYGYTF.

The chain is built from TRBV7-8 and TRBJ2-3, with 9 bases identical to TRBD1. The CDR3 extends over 15 amino acids. Germline V CDR1 and CDR2: SGHVS, FQNEAQ. V lost 2 bases to trimming and J lost 5 bases; unmatched junction nucleotides: 5. The CDR3 DNA follows: TGTGCCAGCAGCTTAAGACAGGGGGGGGGAGATACGCAGTATTTT. Residues: CASSLRQGGGDTQYF.

The gene calls are TRBV19 and TRBJ1-5; 10 bases fit TRBD1. Germline V gives CDR1 LNHDA, CDR2 SQIVND (reference sequence). The CDR3 sequence is 17 residues long. The ends lost 3 bases at V and 6 bases at J; junction bases unmatched: 11. CDR3: CASSMSPGQGLSQPQHF. The CDR3 DNA follows: TGTGCCAGTAGTATGTCTCCGGGACAGGGGTTAAGTCAGCCCCAGCATTTT. Variable domain in full (rest from reference TRBV19 and TRBJ1-5): DGGITQSPKYLFRKEGQNVTLSCEQNLNHDAMYWYRQDPGQGLRLIYYSQIVNDFQKGDIAEGYSVSREKKESFPLTVTSAQKNPTAFYLCASSMSPGQGLSQPQHFGDGTRLSIL.

The chain uses TRBV5-4 and TRBJ2-5, with no clear D. The CDR3 has 13 residues. CDR1 is SGHNT and CDR2 is YYREEE in the germline V gene (reference sequence). The V and J ends lost 1 base and 0 bases respectively, with 4 bases between them. CDR3 amino acids: CASSLTDQETQYF. Here the CDR3 DNA reads TGTGCCAGCAGCTTGACAGACCAAGAGACCCAGTACTTC.